The table lists the clone carrying this TCR beta chain with a few counts. The source of the sample is a study of blood T cell repertoires in COVID-19. This CDR3 comprises 16 residues. V was cut by 2 bases and J by 3 bases, with 14 bases left in between. Germline CDR1 is SGHVS and CDR2 is FQNEAQ. The assay was immunoSEQ multiplex PCR, and TCRdb's table has in-frame clones only and misses some. The data contain 200,000 or so clones, 70% to 85% of them seen just once; the ten biggest clones take up under 5.5%. The chain employs TRBV7-8 and TRBJ1-5; perhaps TRBD1 as D (5 bases). Sample: peripheral blood. The receptor comes from a young woman with acute or convalescent COVID-19. The DNA for the CDR3 is TGTGCCAGCAGCTTACGTCTTGCAGGGAACAATCAGCCCCAGCATTTT. Residues: CASSLRLAGNNQPQHF.